This T cell receptor beta chain was sequenced in a study of blood T cells in healthy people across ages. Study outcomes and limitations: Diversity was higher, and naive CD4+ cells more numerous, in long-lived donors than in aged donors.

Through a sample-barcoded 5' primer and a J-beta primer mix, a second PCR was run for roughly 6 to 11 cycles. Paired-end reads containing CDR3 totaled no fewer than 3 million for each sample. From the 5' RACE reads, TCRdb called clonotypes with MiXCR, one entry per CDR3 protein. The sample holds over 950,000 distinct CDR3 sequences, around two fifths seen once. CDR1 and CDR2 (germline): SGHTA, FQGNSA. The length of the CDR3 is 18 residues. Trimming took 6 bases from V and 6 from J, leaving 24 bases between them. Notes on this clonotype: Its specificity is not known.

This sequence was found in a man aged 18 to 29 in good health. The chain joins TRBV7-2 to TRBJ1-6; perhaps TRBD1 as D (6 bases). The source material was blood. The chain's CDR3 is CASRRQDRPSWGNSPLHF. As DNA, the CDR3 is TGTGCCAGCAGAAGACAGGACAGACCATCATGGGGTAATTCACCCCTCCACTTT.